The 20 T cell receptor beta chains below all came from one sample that was sequenced in a study of response to subunit inactivated influenza vaccine. MiXCR, run by TCRdb on the RT-PCR reads, gives a single entry per CDR3 protein. The sample yields about 520,000 distinct CDR3 sequences, roughly 7.6% seen once. The specimen comprised PBMCs from blood, sampled roughly 24 months after vaccination. The receptors originated from a man between 50 and 75 years old who received an inactivated influenza vaccine.

The chain joins TRBV9 to TRBJ2-2; D gene unclear. The CDR3 is made up of 14 amino acids. The ends were cut back, 2 bases at V and 1 base at J, with 6 bases in the middle. Germline assignment: CDR1 SGDLS and CDR2 YYNGEE. The DNA of the CDR3 is TGTGCCAGCAGCGTGATCCAGAACACCGGGGAGCTGTTTTTT. Encoded protein: CASSVIQNTGELFF.

V and J are TRBV7-8 and TRBJ2-1; possibly TRBD1 for D (5 bases). V was cut by 6 bases and J by 7 bases, with 16 bases left in between. Germline V gene sequence: CDR1 SGHVS, CDR2 FQNEAQ. The CDR3 is 14 residues long. The CDR3 bases are TGTGCCAGCAGTCAAGGGGTTCTCGTGAATGAGCAGTTCTTC. As protein: CASSQGVLVNEQFF.

This sequence joins TRBV4-1 and TRBJ2-7; perhaps D is TRBD1 or TRBD2 (5 bases each). CDR1 is MGHRA, CDR2 YSYEKL, per germline. With 0 bases removed from V and 3 bases from J, the gap between germline ends came to 9 bases. There are 14 residues in the CDR3. CDR3 sequence (DNA): TGCGCCAGCAGCCAAGAGAGGGGTAGCTACGAGCAGTACTTC. It codes for CASSQERGSYEQYF.

This clonotype was counted at least ten times. The chain carries TRBV6-1 and TRBJ2-7; D ambiguous. From germline, CDR1 is MNHNS and CDR2 SASEGT. CDR3 length: 13 amino acids. Trimming took 3 bases from V and 4 from J, leaving 10 bases between them. This CDR3 is CASSDSPGYEQYF. CDR3 coding DNA: TGTGCCAGCAGTGATAGCCCCGGTTACGAGCAGTACTTC.

In this sample, this clonotype turned up many times. The V gene is TRBV29-1, the J gene TRBJ2-2; TRBD2 matches at 7 bases. CDR1 and CDR2 from the germline V gene are SQVTM and ANQGSEA. This CDR3 region has 15 residues. The V gene end was trimmed by 6 bases and the J gene end by 2 bases; junction bases not matched to a gene: 9. The CDR3 spells CSVPRGDYNTGELFF. The DNA of the CDR3 is TGCAGCGTCCCCCGGGGGGATTATAACACCGGGGAGCTGTTTTTT.

The V and J genes are TRBV7-2 and TRBJ2-3; 7 bases align to TRBD2. Germline V gene sequence: CDR1 SGHTA, CDR2 FQGNSA. This CDR3 spans 16 amino acids. The ends lost 1 base at V and 2 bases at J; junction bases unmatched: 6. As DNA, the CDR3 is TGTGCCAGCAGCTTAGAGGCGCGGGGGATCACAGATACGCAGTATTTT. It codes for CASSLEARGITDTQYF. Drawing the rest from reference TRBV7-2 and TRBJ2-3, the complete variable domain is GAGVSQSPSNKVTEKGKDVELRCDPISGHTALYWYRQSLGQGLEFLIYFQGNSAPDKSGLPSDRFSAERTGGSVSTLTIQRTQQEDSAVYLCASSLEARGITDTQYFGPGTRLTVL.

This clonotype has a handful of counts. The V call is TRBV20-1, the J call TRBJ2-5; 9 bases fit TRBD2. The junction had 15 bases not matched to a gene; V was cut back by 6 bases and J by 1 base. The CDR3 is 17 residues long. The germline V gene has CDR1 DFQATT and CDR2 SNEGSKA (reference sequence). As DNA, the CDR3 is TGCAGTGCCCCTGGATTAGCGGGAGAAGGGACCCAAGAGACCCAGTACTTC. The encoded protein is CSAPGLAGEGTQETQYF.

The chain has TRBV27 and TRBJ2-3; perhaps TRBD2 as D (6 bases). The CDR3 spans 16 residues. The germline V and J ends were trimmed by 2 bases and 2 bases, with 14 bases remaining between them. The germline gives CDR1 MNHEY, CDR2 SMNVEV (reference sequence). In DNA, the CDR3 is TGTGCCAGCAGTTTAGACGGAGGGCCCTTCACAGATACGCAGTATTTT. Its protein is CASSLDGGPFTDTQYF.

In this sample, this clonotype turned up a few times. The rearrangement joins TRBV15 to TRBJ1-1, with unresolved D. Germline loops: CDR1 LNHNV, CDR2 YYDKDF (reference sequence). The CDR3 runs to 13 residues. The V end was cut by 0 bases, the J end by 3 bases, with 5 bases between. CDR3 sequence reads: CATSREQYTEAFF. The CDR3 DNA follows: TGTGCCACCAGCAGAGAGCAATACACTGAAGCTTTCTTT.

The CDR3 DNA reads TGTGCCAGCAGCCAAGATGGCATCAGGGGAATCGGAGAGACCCAGTACTTC. Its translation is CASSQDGIRGIGETQYF. The chain employs TRBV4-2 and TRBJ2-5; D might be TRBD1 (6 bases). This CDR3 spans 17 amino acids. V shed 0 bases and J shed 4 bases, with 18 bases lying between them. The germline gives CDR1 LGHNA, CDR2 YNFKEQ.

This clonotype was seen only a few times. The V gene is TRBV12-3 or TRBV12-4, the J gene TRBJ1-5; D is unresolved. The CDR3 consists of 16 residues. V was pared by 3 bases and J by 6 bases, with 18 bases between. CDR3 DNA: TGTGCCAGCAGTTTCCGGGCGATCGGGGTGGGTCAGCCCCAGCATTTT. Translated: CASSFRAIGVGQPQHF.

Ten or more counts support this clonotype. The J gene is TRBJ2-7, the V gene TRBV7-2; 7 nucleotides agree with TRBD1. Looked up from germline, CDR1 is SGHTA and CDR2 is FQGNSA. CDR3 length: 13 residues. J gave up 3 bases and V 4 bases, and 3 bases lay outside the gene matches. The CDR3 here is CASSYGTDYEQYF. The CDR3 coding sequence is TGTGCCAGCAGCTATGGGACAGACTACGAGCAGTACTTC.

This clonotype was counted many times. This rearrangement joins TRBV11-2 to TRBJ2-7; 9 bases match TRBD2. The V gene end was trimmed by 4 bases and the J gene end by 5 bases; junction bases not matched to a gene: 12. The length of the CDR3 is 16 residues. CDR1 SGHAT and CDR2 FQNNGV come from the germline V gene. The CDR3 loop is CASSSPVLRGGNEQYF. The DNA of the CDR3 is TGTGCCAGCAGCTCCCCCGTGTTGCGGGGGGGCAACGAGCAGTACTTC.

This clonotype appeared many times. The chain links TRBV6-2 or TRBV6-3 to TRBJ2-1; D may match TRBD1 or TRBD2 (5 bases each). Germline CDR1 is MNHEY and CDR2 is SVGEGT. V lost 7 bases, J lost 7 bases, and 14 bases lay in between. The CDR3 contains 13 residues. The CDR3 spells CASTRDGWNEQFF. The DNA for the CDR3 is TGTGCCAGCACTCGGGACGGCTGGAATGAGCAGTTCTTC.

This clonotype was seen at least ten times. The chain joins TRBV5-1 to TRBJ2-2; no firm D call. The V end lost 0 bases, the J end lost 3 bases, and 9 bases lay between the germline ends. In germline, CDR1 is SGHRS, CDR2 YFSETQ. The CDR3 consists of 15 residues. The CDR3 nucleotides read TGCGCCAGCAGCTTGGAAGGGCCCCACACCGGGGAGCTGTTTTTT. This encodes CASSLEGPHTGELFF. Looking up the rest from reference TRBV5-1 and TRBJ2-2 gives the full variable domain: KAGVTQTPRYLIKTRGQQVTLSCSPISGHRSVSWYQQTPGQGLQFLFEYFSETQRNKGNFPGRFSGRQFSNSRSEMNVSTLELGDSALYLCASSLEGPHTGELFFGEGSRLTVL.

The gene calls are TRBV12-3 or TRBV12-4 and TRBJ2-3; D uncertain. CDR3 length: 15 amino acids. The germline V and J ends were trimmed by 7 bases and 0 bases, with 14 bases remaining between them. Written as DNA, the CDR3 is TGTGCCAGCACTCAGGCTGTGGGGAGCACAGATACGCAGTATTTT. This gives the protein CASTQAVGSTDTQYF.

This clonotype appeared a few times. The V call is TRBV7-2, the J call TRBJ2-2; 8 bases map to TRBD2. This CDR3 spans 15 amino acids. The V segment lost 8 bases and the J segment 4 bases; nucleotides outside the gene matches: 9. Per the germline V gene, CDR1 is SGHTA and CDR2 is FQGNSA. CDR3 DNA: TGTGCCAGCGGGCGCGGGGGGCCGAGCACCGGGGAGCTGTTTTTT. Translating it yields CASGRGGPSTGELFF.

The J gene is TRBJ1-6, the V gene TRBV6-5; TRBD1 aligns across 8 bases. Trimming at V came to 10 bases and at J to 14 bases, leaving 10 bases not matched to a gene. The CDR3 is 12 amino acids. The germline CDR1 and CDR2 sequences are MNHEY and SVGAGI. The CDR3 spells CATGQGVTALHF. As DNA, the CDR3 is TGTGCCACCGGACAGGGAGTTACGGCCCTCCACTTT.

This clonotype was seen ten or more times. The genes are TRBV5-1 and TRBJ2-5; 7 nucleotides line up with TRBD1. Germline CDR1 and CDR2: SGHRS and YFSETQ. CDR3 length: 13 residues. With V trimmed by 4 bases and J by 5 bases, 5 bases remained unmatched. The CDR3 nucleotides read TGCGCCAGCAGCACCAGGGGGTGGGAGACCCAGTACTTC. Its translation is CASSTRGWETQYF.

This clonotype was seen ten or more times. In DNA, the CDR3 is TGCAGCGTTACGGACTCTGGGGCCAACGTCCTGACTTTC. Amino acids: CSVTDSGANVLTF. The V gene is TRBV29-1, the J gene TRBJ2-6; D call uncertain. Germline assignment: CDR1 SQVTM and CDR2 ANQGSEA. Trimming cost V 5 bases and J 0 bases, with 5 bases left between them. The length of the CDR3 is 13 residues.